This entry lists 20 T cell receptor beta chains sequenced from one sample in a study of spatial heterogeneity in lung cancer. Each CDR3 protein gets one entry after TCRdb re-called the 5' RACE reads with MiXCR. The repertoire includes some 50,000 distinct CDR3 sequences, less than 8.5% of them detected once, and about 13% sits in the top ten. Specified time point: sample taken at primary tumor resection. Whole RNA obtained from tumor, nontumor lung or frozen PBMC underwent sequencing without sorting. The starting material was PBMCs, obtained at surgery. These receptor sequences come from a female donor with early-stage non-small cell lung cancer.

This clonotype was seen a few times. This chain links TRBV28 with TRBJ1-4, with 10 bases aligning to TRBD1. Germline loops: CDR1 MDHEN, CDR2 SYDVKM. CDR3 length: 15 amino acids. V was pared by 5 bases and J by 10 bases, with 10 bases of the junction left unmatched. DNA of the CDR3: TGTGCCAGCAGTCCCACGACAGGGGGCGCGGGAAAACTGTTTTTT. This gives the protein CASSPTTGGAGKLFF.

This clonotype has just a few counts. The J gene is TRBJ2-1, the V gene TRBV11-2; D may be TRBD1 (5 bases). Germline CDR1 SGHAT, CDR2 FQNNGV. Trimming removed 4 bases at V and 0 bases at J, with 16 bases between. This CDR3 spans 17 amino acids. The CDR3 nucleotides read TGTGCCAGCAGCTCCTTCCGGACACCCAGCTCCTACAATGAGCAGTTCTTC. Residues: CASSSFRTPSSYNEQFF.

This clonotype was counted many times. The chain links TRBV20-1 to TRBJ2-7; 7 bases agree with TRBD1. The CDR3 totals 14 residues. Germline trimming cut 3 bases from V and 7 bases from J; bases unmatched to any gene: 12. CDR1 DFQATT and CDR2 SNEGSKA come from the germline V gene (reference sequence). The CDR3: CSARTGLSAREQYF. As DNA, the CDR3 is TGCAGTGCTAGGACAGGGCTGTCAGCGAGGGAGCAGTACTTC.

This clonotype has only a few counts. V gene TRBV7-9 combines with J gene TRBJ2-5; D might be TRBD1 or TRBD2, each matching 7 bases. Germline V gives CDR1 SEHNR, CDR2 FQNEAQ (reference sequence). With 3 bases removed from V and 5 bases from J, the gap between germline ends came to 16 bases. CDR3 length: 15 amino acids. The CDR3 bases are TGTGCCAGCAGCTTGAGCAGGGGGGGCCGTGAGACCCAGTACTTC. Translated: CASSLSRGGRETQYF.

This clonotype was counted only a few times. The CDR3 bases are TGCGCCAGCAGCCAAGGAGGGAAACAGCCCCAGCATTTT. Protein product: CASSQGGKQPQHF. The rearrangement uses TRBV4-1 and TRBJ1-5; D unclear. V was shortened by 1 base and J by 7 bases, with 8 bases between the two germline ends. CDR1 is MGHRA, CDR2 YSYEKL, per germline. This CDR3 contains 13 residues.

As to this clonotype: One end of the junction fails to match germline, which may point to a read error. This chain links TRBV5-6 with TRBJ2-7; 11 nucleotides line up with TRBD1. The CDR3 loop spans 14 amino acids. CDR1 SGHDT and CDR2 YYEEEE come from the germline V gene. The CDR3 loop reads CASSLDRGPYEQYF. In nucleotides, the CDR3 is TGTGCCAGCAGTTTGGACAGGGGGCCTTACGAGCAGTACTTC.

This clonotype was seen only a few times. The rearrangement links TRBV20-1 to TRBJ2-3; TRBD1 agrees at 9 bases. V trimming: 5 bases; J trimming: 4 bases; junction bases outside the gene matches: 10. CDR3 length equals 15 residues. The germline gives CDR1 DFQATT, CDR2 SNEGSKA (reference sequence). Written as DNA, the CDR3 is TGCAGTGCTTCATCCCGGACAGGGGAGCCAGATACGCAGTATTTT. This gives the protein CSASSRTGEPDTQYF.

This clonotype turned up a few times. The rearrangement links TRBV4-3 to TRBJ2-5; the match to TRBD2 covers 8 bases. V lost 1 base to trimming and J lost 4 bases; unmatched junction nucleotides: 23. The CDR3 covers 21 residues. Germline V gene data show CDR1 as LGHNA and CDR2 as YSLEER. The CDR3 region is CASSQGGAAAFSGGALETQYF. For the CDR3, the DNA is TGCGCCAGCAGCCAAGGAGGGGCCGCCGCCTTCTCCGGGGGGGCCCTAGAGACCCAGTACTTC.

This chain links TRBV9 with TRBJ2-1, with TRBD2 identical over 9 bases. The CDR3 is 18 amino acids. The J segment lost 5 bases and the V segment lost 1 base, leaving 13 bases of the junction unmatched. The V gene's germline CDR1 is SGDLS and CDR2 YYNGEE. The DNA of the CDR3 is TGTGCCAGCAGCGTATGGGCAGCGGGGGGCCCAAACGACAATGAGCAGTTCTTC. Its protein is CASSVWAAGGPNDNEQFF.

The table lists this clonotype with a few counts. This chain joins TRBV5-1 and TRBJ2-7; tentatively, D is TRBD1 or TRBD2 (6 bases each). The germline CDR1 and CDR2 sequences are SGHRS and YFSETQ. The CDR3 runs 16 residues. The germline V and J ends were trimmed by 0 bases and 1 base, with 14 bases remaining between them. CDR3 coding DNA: TGCGCCAGCAGCTTGGGTGGGGGGCTGGGATCCTACGAGCAGTACTTC. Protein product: CASSLGGGLGSYEQYF.

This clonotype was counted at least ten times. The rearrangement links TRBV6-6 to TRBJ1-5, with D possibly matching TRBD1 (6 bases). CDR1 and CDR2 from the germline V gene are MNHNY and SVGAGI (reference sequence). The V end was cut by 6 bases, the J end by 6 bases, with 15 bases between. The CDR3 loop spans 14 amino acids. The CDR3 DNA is TGTGCCAGCAGCCGGGACATGAAGGGTCAGCCCCAGCATTTT. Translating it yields CASSRDMKGQPQHF.

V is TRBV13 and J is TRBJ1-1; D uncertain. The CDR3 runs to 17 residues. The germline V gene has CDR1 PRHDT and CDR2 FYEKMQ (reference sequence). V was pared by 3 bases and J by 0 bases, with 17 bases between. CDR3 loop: CASSFSSKGHLNTEAFF. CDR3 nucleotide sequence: TGTGCCAGCAGCTTTAGCTCGAAAGGCCACCTGAACACTGAAGCTTTCTTT.

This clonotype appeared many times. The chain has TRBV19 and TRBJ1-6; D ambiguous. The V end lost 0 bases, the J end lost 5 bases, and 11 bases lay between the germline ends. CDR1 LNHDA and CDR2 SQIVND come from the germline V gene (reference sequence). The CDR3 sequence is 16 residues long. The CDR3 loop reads CASSIDQRRNNSPLHF. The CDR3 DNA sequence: TGTGCCAGTAGTATAGATCAGAGACGGAATAATTCACCCCTCCACTTT.

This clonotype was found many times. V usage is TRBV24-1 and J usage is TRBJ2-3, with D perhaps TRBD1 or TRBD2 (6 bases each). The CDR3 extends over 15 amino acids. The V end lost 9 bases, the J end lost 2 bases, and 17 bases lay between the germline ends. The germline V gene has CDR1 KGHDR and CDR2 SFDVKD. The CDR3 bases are TGTGCCACCGCCCCTGCGGGGACAAACACAGATACGCAGTATTTT. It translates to CATAPAGTNTDTQYF.

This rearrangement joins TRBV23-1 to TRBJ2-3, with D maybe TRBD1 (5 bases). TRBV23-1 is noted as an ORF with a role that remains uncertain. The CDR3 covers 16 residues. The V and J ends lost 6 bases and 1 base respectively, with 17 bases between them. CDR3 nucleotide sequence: TGCGCCAGCAGCCCCAGACAGCGACGGGGCACAGATACGCAGTATTTT. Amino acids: CASSPRQRRGTDTQYF.

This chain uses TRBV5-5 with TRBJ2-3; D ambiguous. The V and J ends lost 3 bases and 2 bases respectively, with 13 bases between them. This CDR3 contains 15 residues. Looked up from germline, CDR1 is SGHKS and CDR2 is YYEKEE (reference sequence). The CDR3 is CASSSIGGTTDTQYF. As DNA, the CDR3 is TGTGCCAGCAGCTCAATCGGTGGTACCACAGATACGCAGTATTTT.

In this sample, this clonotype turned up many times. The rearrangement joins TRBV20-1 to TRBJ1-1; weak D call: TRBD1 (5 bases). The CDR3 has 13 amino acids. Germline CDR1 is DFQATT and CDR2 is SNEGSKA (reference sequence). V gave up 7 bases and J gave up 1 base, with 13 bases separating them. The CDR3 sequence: CSETGRANTEAFF. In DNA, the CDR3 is TGCAGTGAAACGGGGCGGGCGAACACTGAAGCTTTCTTT.

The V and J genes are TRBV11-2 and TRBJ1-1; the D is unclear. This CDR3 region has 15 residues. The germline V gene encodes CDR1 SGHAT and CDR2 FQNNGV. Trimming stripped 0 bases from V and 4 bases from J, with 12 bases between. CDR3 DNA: TGTGCCAGCAGCTTAGATAATTGGGGTCCCACTGAAGCTTTCTTT. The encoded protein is CASSLDNWGPTEAFF.

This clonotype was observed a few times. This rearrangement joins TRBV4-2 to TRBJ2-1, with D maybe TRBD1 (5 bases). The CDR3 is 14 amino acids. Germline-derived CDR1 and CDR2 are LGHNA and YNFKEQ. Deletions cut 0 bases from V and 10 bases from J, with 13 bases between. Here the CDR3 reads CASSQETGPDEQFF. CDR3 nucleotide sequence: TGTGCCAGCAGCCAAGAAACAGGCCCGGACGAGCAGTTCTTC.

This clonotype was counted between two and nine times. CDR3 region: CASSLAGPHEQFF. In nucleotides, the CDR3 is TGTGCCAGCAGCTTAGCGGGACCCCATGAGCAGTTCTTC. The chain is built from TRBV7-2 and TRBJ2-1; D may match TRBD1 or TRBD2 (5 bases each). The length of the CDR3 is 13 residues. CDR1 and CDR2 (germline): SGHTA, FQGNSA. Between the trimmed V and J ends, which lost 0 bases and 8 bases, there was a span of 8 bases.